What follows are 28 T cell receptor delta chains derived from one specimen sequenced in a study of gamma-delta chains in newborns, infants, children. TCRdb re-called the reads using CATT. The table lists over 6,500 delta-chain clones, approximately 2.1% of them singletons. Sequencing was performed on blood. These receptors were obtained from a child who was a newborn, infant or young child, either healthy, febrile or measles-vaccinated (not recorded which).

By share, this clone ranks as large (0.1 to 1%). The sample contains more than one DNA sequence encoding this CDR3. The chain uses TRDV2 and TRDJ2; 10 bases map to TRDD3. Germline CDR1 and CDR2: GEAIGNYY and EKD. This CDR3 spans 14 amino acids. V trimming: 3 bases; J trimming: 5 bases; junction bases outside the gene matches: 2. The CDR3 sequence: CACDVLGDTAQLFF. Written as DNA, the CDR3 is TGTGCCTGTGACGTACTGGGGGATACAGCACAACTCTTCTTT.

A note on this clone: Being one base from a much bigger clone, this may be a read error. The same CDR3 also results from other DNA sequences found in this sample. This chain connects TRDV2 to TRDJ2; D is perhaps TRDD3 (6 bases). V gave up 0 bases and J gave up 4 bases, with 14 bases separating them. The CDR3 totals 16 residues. The V gene's germline CDR1 is GEAIGNYY and CDR2 EKD. The CDR3 region is CACDTWGSHGTAQLFF. DNA of the CDR3: TGTGCCTGTGACACCTGGGGATCGCATGGGACAGCACAACTCTTCTTT.

A remark on this clone: The protein given by TCRdb reflects a much larger clone and differs at residue 8 from this DNA's translation, likely from a read error; the protein shown is the DNA's translation. The chain couples TRDV2 to TRDJ3, with a tentative D call TRDD3 (5 bases). The germline gives CDR1 GEAIGNYY, CDR2 EKD. Trimming shortened V by 2 bases and J by 0 bases, and 13 bases separated the two germline ends. The CDR3 runs 18 residues. The CDR3 DNA sequence: TGTGCCTGTGACAGCAAGGGATCCCACTCCTGGGACACCCGACAGATGTTTTTC. Protein: CACDSKGSHSWDTRQMFF.

Comments on this clone: The protein in TCRdb stems from a much larger clone and differs at residue 9 from this DNA's translation, likely a read error; here the protein is translated from the DNA. CDR3 DNA: TGTGCCTGTGACAAAGTACTGGGGTATACTTCCTGGGACACCCGACAGATGTTTTTC. Protein sequence: CACDKVLGYTSWDTRQMFF. The chain recombines TRDV2 with TRDJ3; 7 bases are a match to TRDD3. Germline CDR1 GEAIGNYY, CDR2 EKD. Unmatched junction bases numbered 10, after V lost 2 bases and J lost 1 base. This CDR3 spans 19 amino acids.

Of note for this clone: A far larger clone is one base from this, pointing to a likely read error. Other DNA sequences within the sample encode an identical CDR3. The chain joins TRDV2 to TRDJ1, with 8 bases aligning to TRDD3. After removal of 3 bases from V and 0 bases from J, the junction contained 5 bases not matched to a gene. This CDR3 has 15 residues. The germline CDR1 and CDR2 sequences are GEAIGNYY and EKD. The CDR3 is CACDLLGVYTDKLIF. The CDR3 DNA reads as TGTGCCTGTGACCTACTGGGGGTATACACCGATAAACTCATCTTT.

This clone showed up just a few times. A read error likely explains why the TCRdb protein, taken from a much larger clone, differs from this DNA's translation at residue 5; the protein shown is translated from the DNA. V usage is TRDV2 and J usage is TRDJ1, with 13 nucleotides matching TRDD3. V dropped 3 bases and J dropped 1; count of bases not matched to a gene: 1. Germline values: CDR1 GEAIGNYY, CDR2 EKD. The CDR3 runs to 15 residues. The CDR3 bases are TGTGCCTGTGACCACTGGGGGATACGCACCGATAAACTCATCTTT. It specifies CACDHWGIRTDKLIF.

This clone was observed a handful of times. Translating this DNA gives a protein that differs at residue 13 from the TCRdb one, which belongs to a much larger clone; a read error is likely, and the protein shown is this translation. The V call is TRDV2, the J call TRDJ2; tentatively, D is TRDD2 (5 bases). Germline CDR1 GEAIGNYY, CDR2 EKD. This CDR3 is built from 16 residues. The CDR3 spells CACDPVQSSLTAPLFF. As DNA, the CDR3 is TGTGCCTGTGACCCTGTACAGAGTTCCTTGACAGCACCACTCTTCTTT.

This clone was observed a few times. The protein given by TCRdb reflects a much larger clone and differs at residue 18 from this DNA's translation, likely from a read error; the protein shown is the DNA's translation. V gene TRDV2 combines with J gene TRDJ3; 9 bases fit TRDD3. This CDR3 comprises 20 residues. Germline V gene data show CDR1 as GEAIGNYY and CDR2 as EKD. CDR3 residues: CACDTARGGYPSWDTRQTFF. The CDR3 coding sequence is TGTGCCTGTGACACTGCTCGCGGGGGATACCCCTCCTGGGACACCCGACAGACGTTTTTC.

On this clone: TCRdb's protein for this DNA is that of a much larger clone and differs from the translation at residue 6, likely a read error; the protein shown is the DNA translation. The chain carries TRDV1 and TRDJ1; D perhaps matches TRDD3 (5 bases). This CDR3 is 16 amino acids long. Trimming took off 2 bases at V and 1 base at J, with 14 bases between the two ends. The germline CDR1 and CDR2 sequences are TSWWSYY and QGS. CDR3 coding DNA: TGTGCTCTTGGGGAAATAGACCCCCTGGGCACCGATAAACTCATCTTT. Translated: CALGEIDPLGTDKLIF.

On this clone itself: The TCRdb protein, from a much larger clone, departs from this DNA's translation at residue 4, likely by read error; the protein shown derives from the DNA. Other DNA sequences of this sample code for an identical CDR3. CDR3 in amino acids: CACGTVGDTAQLFF. The CDR3 coding sequence is TGTGCCTGTGGTACCGTGGGGGATACAGCACAACTCTTCTTT. The V and J genes are TRDV2 and TRDJ2; 8 bases are a match to TRDD3. With 5 bases clipped from V and 5 bases from J, the junction kept 6 bases outside the gene matches. The CDR3 sequence is 14 residues long. Germline CDR1 GEAIGNYY, CDR2 EKD.

On this clone itself: A much larger clone differs by one base, so this may be a read error. The chain recombines TRDV2 with TRDJ3; 10 bases are a match to TRDD3. Looked up from germline, CDR1 is GEAIGNYY and CDR2 is EKD. There are 24 residues in the CDR3. CDR3 residues: CACDTGGLLGDSWPSSWGTRQMFF. In nucleotides, the CDR3 is TGTGCCTGTGACACCGGGGGCTTACTGGGGGATTCGTGGCCGAGCTCCTGGGGCACCCGACAGATGTTTTTC.

Regarding this clone: Translating this DNA gives a protein that differs at residue 3 from the TCRdb one, which belongs to a much larger clone; a read error is likely, and the protein shown is this translation. The chain joins TRDV2 to TRDJ3; D remains ambiguous. Germline CDR1 GEAIGNYY, CDR2 EKD. This CDR3 is 18 amino acids long. CDR3 region: CARDTVTSTSWDTRQMFF. The DNA for the CDR3 is TGTGCCCGTGACACTGTAACGAGTACATCCTGGGACACCCGACAGATGTTTTTC.

This clone was counted only a few times. A single base is all that separates this from a far larger clone, so a read error is likely. Other DNA sequences from this sample encode an identical CDR3 as well. The CDR3 loop is CACDTGGWSSWDTRQMFF. CDR3 sequence (DNA): TGTGCCTGTGACACTGGGGGATGGAGCTCCTGGGACACTCGACAGATGTTTTTC. V is TRDV2 and J is TRDJ3; 8 nucleotides align to TRDD3. The germline V gene has CDR1 GEAIGNYY and CDR2 EKD. The CDR3 totals 18 residues.

The table lists this clone with a few counts. The junction departs from germline at one end; a sequencing error may be responsible. In the same sample, other DNA sequences code for this CDR3. The J gene is TRDJ3, the V gene TRDV2; 13 bases are a match to TRDD3. Germline V gives CDR1 GEAIGNYY, CDR2 EKD. The CDR3 contains 20 residues. The CDR3 here is CACDTVLGDTLSWDTRQMFF. Written as DNA, the CDR3 is TGTGCCTGTGACACCGTACTGGGGGATACGCTTTCCTGGGACACCCGCCAGATGTTTTTC.

Only a few counts were recorded for this clone. The protein TCRdb gives is from a much larger clone and does not agree with this DNA's translation at residue 4, likely a read error; the protein shown here comes from the DNA. The genes are TRDV2 and TRDJ3; 8 nucleotides line up with TRDD3. Germline loops: CDR1 GEAIGNYY, CDR2 EKD. The CDR3 is 17 residues long. CDR3 loop: CACGTTGGAWDTRQMFF. CDR3 bases: TGTGCCTGTGGCACCACTGGGGGTGCTTGGGACACCCGACAGATGTTTTTC.

Comments on this clone: The TCRdb protein comes from a much larger clone and disagrees with this DNA's translation at residue 12, likely due to a read error; the protein given here is derived from the DNA. V usage is TRDV2 and J usage is TRDJ3, with TRDD3 matching 8 bases. CDR1 is GEAIGNYY, CDR2 EKD, per germline. This CDR3 is built from 17 residues. CDR3 loop: CACDNWGASWDARQMFF. The CDR3 bases are TGTGCCTGTGACAACTGGGGGGCCTCCTGGGACGCCCGACAGATGTTTTTC.

This clone was recorded a few times. The chain is built from TRDV1 and TRDJ2; 7 bases align to TRDD3. The V gene's germline CDR1 is TSWWSYY and CDR2 QGS. V lost 1 base to trimming and J lost 3 bases; unmatched junction nucleotides: 20. This CDR3 spans 21 amino acids. The CDR3 bases are TGTGCTCTTGGGGAACCACCAAGGTTCGTCTGGGGGTTAGCTCTGACAGCACAACTCTTCTTT. Amino acids: CALGEPPRFVWGLALTAQLFF.

By share of the sample, this clone is medium-sized. This same CDR3 is encoded by further DNA sequences in the sample. CDR3: CACDKMGDTAQLFF. CDR3 bases: TGTGCCTGTGACAAAATGGGGGATACAGCACAACTCTTCTTT. The chain has TRDV2 and TRDJ2; 8 bases match TRDD3. The length of the CDR3 is 14 residues. Germline assignment: CDR1 GEAIGNYY and CDR2 EKD. V shed 2 bases, J shed 5 bases, and the junction held 3 bases outside the gene matches.

This clone was seen more than once but under ten times. Given a much more abundant clone one base away, this may be a read error. Other DNA variants within this sample encode the same CDR3. The chain uses TRDV2 and TRDJ3, with D possibly being TRDD3 (6 bases). CDR3 size: 20 residues. V dropped 2 bases and J dropped 0 bases, with 19 bases sitting between them. Germline V lookup: CDR1 GEAIGNYY, CDR2 EKD. The chain's CDR3 is CACDSTGDPRNSWDTRQMFF. Written as DNA, the CDR3 is TGTGCCTGTGACAGTACCGGGGATCCCCGAAACTCCTGGGACACCCGACAGATGTTTTTC.

This clone is judged large (0.1 to 1%). The sample has other DNA sequences that encode this CDR3 too. The rearrangement uses TRDV2 and TRDJ2; 9 bases match TRDD3. This CDR3 region has 16 residues. V gave up 0 bases and J gave up 1 base; unmatched junction bases: 2. Germline CDR1 reads GEAIGNYY; CDR2 reads EKD. The DNA of the CDR3 is TGTGCCTGTGACACCTGGGGGATAAATTTGACAGCACAACTCTTCTTT. Translation: CACDTWGINLTAQLFF.

This clone was detected only a few times. Germline and junction disagree at one end, which may indicate a read error. This sample includes further DNA sequences coding for the same CDR3. The J gene is TRDJ1, the V gene TRDV2; 8 bases line up with TRDD3. The length of the CDR3 is 19 residues. The germline V gene encodes CDR1 GEAIGNYY and CDR2 EKD. CDR3 sequence reads: CAREGCGGWGTAYTDKLIF. In DNA form, the CDR3 reads TGTGCCCGTGAGGGGTGTGGAGGCTGGGGGACCGCGTACACCGATAAACTCATCTTT.

This clone came up a few times. The protein recorded in TCRdb matches a much larger clone and deviates from this DNA's translation at residue 3, suggesting a read error; the protein here is obtained by translating the DNA. The rearrangement joins TRDV2 to TRDJ2; 8 bases are shared with TRDD3. This CDR3 has 15 amino acids. Germline-derived CDR1 and CDR2 are GEAIGNYY and EKD. CDR3 in DNA: TGTGCCTATGACACCTGGGGGACTTTGACAGCACAACTCTTCTTT. It encodes CAYDTWGTLTAQLFF.

As concerns this clone: A read error may explain this, as a much larger clone is one base away. V gene TRDV2 combines with J gene TRDJ3, with D perhaps TRDD3 (5 bases). The V end lost 3 bases, the J end lost 2 bases, and 13 bases lay between the germline ends. Germline CDR1 and CDR2: GEAIGNYY and EKD. This CDR3 is 17 amino acids long. As DNA, the CDR3 is TGTGCCTGTGACGTACTGGCTAGCCCCTGGGACACCCGACAGATGTTTTTC. Translating gives CACDVLASPWDTRQMFF.

A few counts support this clone. The junction departs from the called germline gene at one end, perhaps through a read error. This chain connects TRDV2 to TRDJ2; TRDD3 is a possible D gene (6 bases). CDR3 size: 16 residues. Germline assignment: CDR1 GEAIGNYY and CDR2 EKD. Written as DNA, the CDR3 is TGTGCCCGTGACACCTTGGGGGGCCGTTTGGCAGCGCAACTCTTCTTT. Protein: CARDTLGGRLAAQLFF.

A few counts support this clone. A clone one base away is much larger, so this may be a read error. The same CDR3 arises from other DNA sequences in this sample as well. The chain combines TRDV2 with TRDJ3, with TRDD3 as a possible D gene (5 bases). This CDR3 comprises 18 residues. The germline CDR1 and CDR2 sequences are GEAIGNYY and EKD. The CDR3 bases are TGTGCCTGTGACCCCCGCGAGGGATTCCCCTGGGACACCCGACAAATGTTTTTC. Its translation is CACDPREGFPWDTRQMFF.

This clone turned up a few times. One end of the junction varies from germline; a read error may be responsible. Distinct nucleotide sequences in the sample also encode this CDR3. This rearrangement joins TRDV2 to TRDJ3; the match to TRDD3 covers 13 bases. The CDR3 is 20 residues long. Germline V gene lookup returns CDR1 GEAIGNYY and CDR2 EKD. In nucleotides, the CDR3 is TGTGCCTGTGACTCATTACTGGGGGATACGGAAACCTGGGACACCCGCCAGATGTTTTTC. Amino acid sequence: CACDSLLGDTETWDTRQMFF.

This clone was observed a few times. This may stem from a read error, because a much larger clone lies one nucleotide away. Within the sample, other DNA sequences also encode this same CDR3. The rearrangement uses TRDV2 and TRDJ3, with TRDD3 matching 7 bases. V dropped 0 bases and J dropped 0; count of bases not matched to a gene: 7. The CDR3 length is 19 residues. Germline assignment: CDR1 GEAIGNYY and CDR2 EKD. The CDR3 coding sequence is TGTGCCTGTGACACCGGGGGATCCGCTAGCTCCTGGGACACCCGACAGATGTTTTTC. Its protein product is CACDTGGSASSWDTRQMFF.

Comment on this clone: The protein TCRdb lists belongs to a much larger clone and differs from this DNA's translation at residue 15, which points to a read error; the protein shown is made from the DNA. V is TRDV2 and J is TRDJ3, with D perhaps TRDD3 (5 bases). CDR3 length: 18 amino acids. The germline CDR1 and CDR2 sequences are GEAIGNYY and EKD. DNA of the CDR3: TGTGCCTGTGACACCATCGGGGTTAGCTCCTGGGACACCCGACGGATGTTTTTC. Translated: CACDTIGVSSWDTRRMFF.